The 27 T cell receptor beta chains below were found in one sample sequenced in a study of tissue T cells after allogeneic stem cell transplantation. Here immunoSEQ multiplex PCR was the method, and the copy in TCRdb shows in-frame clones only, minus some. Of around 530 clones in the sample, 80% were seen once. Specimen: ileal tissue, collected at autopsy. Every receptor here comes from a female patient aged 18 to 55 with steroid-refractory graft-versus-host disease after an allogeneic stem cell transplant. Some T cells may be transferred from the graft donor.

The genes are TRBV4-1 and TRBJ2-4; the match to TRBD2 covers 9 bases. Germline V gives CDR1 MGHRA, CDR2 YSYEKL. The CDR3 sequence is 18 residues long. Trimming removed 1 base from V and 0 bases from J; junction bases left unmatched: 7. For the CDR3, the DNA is TGCGCCAGCAGCCAAGGACCTAGCGGGATACTAGCCAAAAACATTCAGTACTTC. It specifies CASSQGPSGILAKNIQYF.

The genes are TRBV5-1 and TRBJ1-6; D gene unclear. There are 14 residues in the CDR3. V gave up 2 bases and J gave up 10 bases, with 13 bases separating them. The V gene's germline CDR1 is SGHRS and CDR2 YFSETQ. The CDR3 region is CASSLNLGRSPLHF. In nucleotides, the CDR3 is TGCGCCAGCAGCTTAAATCTGGGCCGCTCACCCCTCCACTTT. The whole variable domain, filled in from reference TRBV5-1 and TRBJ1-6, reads KAGVTQTPRYLIKTRGQQVTLSCSPISGHRSVSWYQQTPGQGLQFLFEYFSETQRNKGNFPGRFSGRQFSNSRSEMNVSTLELGDSALYLCASSLNLGRSPLHFGNGTRLTVT.

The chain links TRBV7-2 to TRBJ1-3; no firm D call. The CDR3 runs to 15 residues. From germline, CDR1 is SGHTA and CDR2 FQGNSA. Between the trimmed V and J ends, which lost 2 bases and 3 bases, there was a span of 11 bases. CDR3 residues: CASSLRSGGGNTIYF. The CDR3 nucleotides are TGTGCCAGCAGCTTAAGGTCGGGCGGTGGAAACACCATATATTTT.

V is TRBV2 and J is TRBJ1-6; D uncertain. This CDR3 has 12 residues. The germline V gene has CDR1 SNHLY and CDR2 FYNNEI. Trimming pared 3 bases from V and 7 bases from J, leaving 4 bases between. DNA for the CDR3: TGTGCCAGCAGTGATCAGAATTCACCCCTCCACTTT. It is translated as CASSDQNSPLHF.

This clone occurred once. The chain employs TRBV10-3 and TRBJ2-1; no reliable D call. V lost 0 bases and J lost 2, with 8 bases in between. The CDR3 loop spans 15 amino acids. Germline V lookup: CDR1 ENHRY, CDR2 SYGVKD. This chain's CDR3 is CAISESVRTYNEQFF. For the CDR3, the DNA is TGTGCCATCAGTGAGTCGGTAAGGACCTACAATGAGCAGTTCTTC.

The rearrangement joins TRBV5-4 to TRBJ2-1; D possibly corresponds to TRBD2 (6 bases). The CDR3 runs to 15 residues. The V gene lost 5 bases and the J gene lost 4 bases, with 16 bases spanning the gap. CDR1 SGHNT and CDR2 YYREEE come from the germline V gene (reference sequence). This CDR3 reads CASRAGTHTYNEQFF. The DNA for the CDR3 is TGTGCCAGCAGGGCCGGGACTCACACATACAATGAGCAGTTCTTC.

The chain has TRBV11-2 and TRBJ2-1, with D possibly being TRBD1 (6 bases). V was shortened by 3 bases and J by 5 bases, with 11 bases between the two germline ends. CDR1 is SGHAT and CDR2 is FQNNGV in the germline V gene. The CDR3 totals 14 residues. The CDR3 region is CASSLRTANNEQFF. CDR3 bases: TGTGCCAGCAGCTTGAGGACAGCTAACAATGAGCAGTTCTTC. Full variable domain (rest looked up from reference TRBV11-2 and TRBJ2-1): EAGVAQSPRYKIIEKRQSVAFWCNPISGHATLYWYQQILGQGPKLLIQFQNNGVVDDSQLPKDRFSAERLKGVDSTLKIQPAKLEDSAVYLCASSLRTANNEQFFGPGTRLTVL.

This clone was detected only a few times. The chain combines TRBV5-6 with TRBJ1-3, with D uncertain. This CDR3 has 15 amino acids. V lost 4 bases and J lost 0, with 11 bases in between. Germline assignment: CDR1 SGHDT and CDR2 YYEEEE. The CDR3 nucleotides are TGTGCCAGCAGCCTCCAATACAACTCTGGAAACACCATATATTTT. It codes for CASSLQYNSGNTIYF.

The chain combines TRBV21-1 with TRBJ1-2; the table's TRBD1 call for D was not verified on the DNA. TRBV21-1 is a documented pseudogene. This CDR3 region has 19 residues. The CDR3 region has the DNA TGTGCCAGCAGCAAAGGGGCTGGATGGGGCGTACCCTCTAACTATGGCTACACCTTC. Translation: CASSKGAGWGVPSNYGYTF.

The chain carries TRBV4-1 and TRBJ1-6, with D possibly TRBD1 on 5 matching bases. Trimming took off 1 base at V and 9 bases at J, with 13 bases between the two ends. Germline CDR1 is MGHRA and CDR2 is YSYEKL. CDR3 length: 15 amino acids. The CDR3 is CASSQVAGWSSPLHF. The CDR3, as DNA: TGCGCCAGCAGCCAAGTTGCAGGGTGGAGTTCACCCCTCCACTTT.

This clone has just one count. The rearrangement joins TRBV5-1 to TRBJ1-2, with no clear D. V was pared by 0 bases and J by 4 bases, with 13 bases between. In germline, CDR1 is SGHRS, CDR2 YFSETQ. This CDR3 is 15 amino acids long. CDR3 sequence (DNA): TGCGCCAGCAGCTTGGCCCGGCCGAGAGGCTATGGCTACACCTTC. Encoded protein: CASSLARPRGYGYTF.

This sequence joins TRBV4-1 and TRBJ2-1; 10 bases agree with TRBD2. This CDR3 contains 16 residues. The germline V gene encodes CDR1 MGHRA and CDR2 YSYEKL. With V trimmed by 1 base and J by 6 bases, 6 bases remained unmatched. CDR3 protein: CASSQVALAGVNEQFF. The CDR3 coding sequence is TGCGCCAGCAGCCAAGTAGCGCTAGCGGGAGTCAATGAGCAGTTCTTC.

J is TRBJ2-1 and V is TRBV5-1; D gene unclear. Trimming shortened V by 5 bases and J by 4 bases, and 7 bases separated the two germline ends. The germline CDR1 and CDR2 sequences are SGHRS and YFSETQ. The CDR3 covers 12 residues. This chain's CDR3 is CASSTYYNEQFF. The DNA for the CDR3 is TGCGCCAGCAGTACCTATTACAATGAGCAGTTCTTC.

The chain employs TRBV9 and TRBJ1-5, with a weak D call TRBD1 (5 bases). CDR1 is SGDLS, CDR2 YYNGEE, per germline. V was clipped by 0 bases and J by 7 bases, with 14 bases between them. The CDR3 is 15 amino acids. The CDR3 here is CASSVGSGGNQPQHF. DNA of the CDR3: TGTGCCAGCAGCGTAGGTTCGGGGGGGAACCAGCCCCAGCATTTT.

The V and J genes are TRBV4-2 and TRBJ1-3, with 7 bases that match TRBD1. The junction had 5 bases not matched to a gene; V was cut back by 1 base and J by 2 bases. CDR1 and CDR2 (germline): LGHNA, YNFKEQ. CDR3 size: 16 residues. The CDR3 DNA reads TGTGCCAGCAGCCAAGCTCGGGACAGAGCTGGAAACACCATATATTTT. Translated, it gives CASSQARDRAGNTIYF.

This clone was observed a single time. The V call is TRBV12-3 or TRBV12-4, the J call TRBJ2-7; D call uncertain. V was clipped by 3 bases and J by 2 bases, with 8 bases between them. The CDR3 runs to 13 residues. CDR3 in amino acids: CASSFGLPYEQYF. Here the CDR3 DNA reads TGTGCCAGCAGTTTCGGCTTGCCCTACGAGCAGTACTTC.

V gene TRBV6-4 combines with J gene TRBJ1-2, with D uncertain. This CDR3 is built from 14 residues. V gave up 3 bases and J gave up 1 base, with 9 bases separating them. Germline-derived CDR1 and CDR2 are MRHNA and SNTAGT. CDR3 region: CASSEGLRNYGYTF. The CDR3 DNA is TGTGCCAGCAGTGAAGGATTACGTAACTATGGCTACACCTTC.

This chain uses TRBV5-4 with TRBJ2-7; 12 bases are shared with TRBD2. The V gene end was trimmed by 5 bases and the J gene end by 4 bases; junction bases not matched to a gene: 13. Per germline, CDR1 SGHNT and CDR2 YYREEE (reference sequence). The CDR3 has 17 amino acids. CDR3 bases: TGTGCCAGCAGTCACCAAAGGGGGACTAGCGGGCCATACGAGCAGTACTTC. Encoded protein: CASSHQRGTSGPYEQYF.

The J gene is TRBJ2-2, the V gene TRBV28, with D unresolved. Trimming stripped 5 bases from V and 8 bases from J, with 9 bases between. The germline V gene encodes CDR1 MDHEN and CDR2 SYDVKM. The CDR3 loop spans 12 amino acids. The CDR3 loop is CASSLWKGELFF. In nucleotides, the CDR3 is TGTGCCAGCAGTCTTTGGAAAGGGGAGCTGTTTTTT.

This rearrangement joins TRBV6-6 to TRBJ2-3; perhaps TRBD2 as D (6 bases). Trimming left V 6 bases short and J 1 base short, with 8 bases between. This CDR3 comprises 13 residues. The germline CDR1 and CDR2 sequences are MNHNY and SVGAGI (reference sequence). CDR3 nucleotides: TGTGCCAGCAGCCGCGGGGGCACAGATACGCAGTATTTT. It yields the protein CASSRGGTDTQYF.

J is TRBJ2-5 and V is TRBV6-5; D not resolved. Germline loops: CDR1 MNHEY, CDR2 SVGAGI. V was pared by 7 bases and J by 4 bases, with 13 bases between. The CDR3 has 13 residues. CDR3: CASIRTRGETQYF. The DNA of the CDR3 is TGTGCCAGCATCAGGACGAGAGGAGAGACCCAGTACTTC.

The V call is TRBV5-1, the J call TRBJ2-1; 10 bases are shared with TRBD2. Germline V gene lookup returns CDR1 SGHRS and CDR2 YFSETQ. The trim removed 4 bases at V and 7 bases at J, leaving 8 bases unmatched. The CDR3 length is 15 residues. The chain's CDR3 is CASSGAGGTENEQFF. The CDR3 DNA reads TGCGCCAGCAGCGGAGCGGGGGGGACCGAAAATGAGCAGTTCTTC.

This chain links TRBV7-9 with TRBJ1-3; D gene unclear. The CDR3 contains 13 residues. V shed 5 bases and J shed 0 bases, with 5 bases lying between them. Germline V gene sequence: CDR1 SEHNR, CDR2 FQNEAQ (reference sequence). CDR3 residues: CASSPASGNTIYF. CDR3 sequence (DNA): TGTGCCAGCAGCCCAGCCTCTGGAAACACCATATATTTT.

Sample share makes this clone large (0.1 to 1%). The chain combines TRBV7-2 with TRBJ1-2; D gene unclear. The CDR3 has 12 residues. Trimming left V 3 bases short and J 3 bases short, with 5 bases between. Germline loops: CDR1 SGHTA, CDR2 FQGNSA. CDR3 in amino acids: CASSLAYYGYTF. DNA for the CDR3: TGTGCCAGCAGCTTGGCATACTATGGCTACACCTTC.

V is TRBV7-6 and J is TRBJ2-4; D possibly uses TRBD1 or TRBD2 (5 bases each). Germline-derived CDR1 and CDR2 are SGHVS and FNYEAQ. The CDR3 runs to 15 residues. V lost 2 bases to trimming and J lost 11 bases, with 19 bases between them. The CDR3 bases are TGTGCCAGCAGCTTAAAACCGGGACCCCTAATGTTTCAGTACTTC. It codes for CASSLKPGPLMFQYF.

For the CDR3, the DNA is TGTGCCAGCAGCTTCCGGGGAAGGGGGTATTCGAACACTGAAGCTTTCTTT. Its protein is CASSFRGRGYSNTEAFF. J is TRBJ1-1 and V is TRBV5-6; maybe TRBD1 (6 bases). V shed 2 bases and J shed 1 base, with 18 bases lying between them. The CDR3 extends over 17 amino acids. Germline V gives CDR1 SGHDT, CDR2 YYEEEE.

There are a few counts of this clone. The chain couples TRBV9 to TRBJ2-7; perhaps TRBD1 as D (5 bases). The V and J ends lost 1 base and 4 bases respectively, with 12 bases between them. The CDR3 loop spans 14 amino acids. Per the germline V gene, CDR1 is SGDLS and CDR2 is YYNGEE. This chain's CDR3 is CASSVTGPSYEQYF. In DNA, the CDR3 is TGTGCCAGCAGCGTAACAGGACCTTCGTACGAGCAGTACTTC.